This T cell receptor beta chain was retrieved from a study of T cells in Graves' hyperthyroidism and ophthalmopathy. Overall study findings and caveats: Peripheral blood also featured most of the thyroid clonotypes expanded above 0.001. Progression to ophthalmopathy was predicted a median of about six months early. Stable hyperthyroidism was separated from ophthalmopathy by a model based on 13 V-J features.

The germline V gene encodes CDR1 SQVTM and CDR2 ANQGSEA. The V gene lost 8 bases and the J gene lost 2 bases, with 12 bases spanning the gap. The CDR3 is 12 amino acids. With respect to this clonotype: What it binds is not known.

RNA transcripts served as the template for amplifying TCR beta CDR3 regions. First-round RT-PCR of the TCR CDR3 relied on the HTBI primer set. TCRdb re-derived calls from the multiplex PCR reads in MiXCR, one entry per CDR3 protein. The sample shows about 510,000 distinct CDR3 sequences, over 35% of them seen only once. Source material: peripheral blood or thyroid tissue (not recorded which). V and J are TRBV29-1 and TRBJ2-5; D may be TRBD1 or TRBD2 (5 bases each). The source of this sequence is an adult woman with Graves' disease, either hyperthyroidism or ophthalmopathy (not recorded which). The CDR3: CSSGARQETQYF. The CDR3 bases are TGCAGCTCCGGGGCCAGACAAGAGACCCAGTACTTC.